These 12 T cell receptor beta chains share one sample of origin, sequenced in a study of immune cell composition in non-small cell lung cancer. The normal lung sample lay at least 3 cm, and maximally far, from the tumour. Profiling relied on immunoSEQ multiplex PCR, and the TCRdb table lists in-frame clones only, not all of them. The sample lists 1,500 to 2,000 clones; about 83% were seen once. Sample: non-adjacent lung tissue. These receptors all come from a human donor with non-small cell lung cancer.

By sample fraction, this clone is large. V usage is TRBV4-1 and J usage is TRBJ2-1; D not resolved. V was cut by 0 bases and J by 10 bases, with 13 bases left in between. The CDR3 covers 14 residues. Germline V CDR1 and CDR2: MGHRA, YSYEKL. CDR3 nucleotides: TGCGCCAGCAGCCAAGAGCCCGACTCAAGGGAGCAGTTCTTC. It yields the protein CASSQEPDSREQFF.

This clone was seen a handful of times. V usage is TRBV28 and J usage is TRBJ1-4; the D is unclear. The CDR3 is 16 amino acids. V was cut by 5 bases and J by 13 bases, with 26 bases left in between. The germline V gene encodes CDR1 MDHEN and CDR2 SYDVKM. The CDR3, as DNA: TGTGCCAGCAGTCAAGCCCCTTGGGAGAGGACGAGTAGACTGTTTTTT. This gives the protein CASSQAPWERTSRLFF.

The gene calls are TRBV6-5 and TRBJ2-7; TRBD2 matches 8 bases. The V gene's germline CDR1 is MNHEY and CDR2 SVGAGI. Unmatched junction bases numbered 5, after V lost 5 bases and J lost 2 bases. The CDR3 is 14 residues long. CDR3 sequence reads: CASSRREGAYEQYF. CDR3 nucleotide sequence: TGTGCCAGCAGTCGACGGGAGGGGGCCTACGAGCAGTACTTC.

This clone has a single count. This chain uses TRBV7-2 with TRBJ2-7; 8 bases align to TRBD2. This CDR3 contains 15 residues. Germline values: CDR1 SGHTA, CDR2 FQGNSA. With 3 bases clipped from V and 4 bases from J, the junction kept 8 bases outside the gene matches. The chain's CDR3 is CASSFPGASGYEQYF. The CDR3 region has the DNA TGTGCCAGCAGCTTCCCCGGGGCTAGCGGGTACGAGCAGTACTTC. The full variable domain, rest sourced from reference TRBV7-2 and TRBJ2-7, is GAGVSQSPSNKVTEKGKDVELRCDPISGHTALYWYRQSLGQGLEFLIYFQGNSAPDKSGLPSDRFSAERTGGSVSTLTIQRTQQEDSAVYLCASSFPGASGYEQYFGPGTRLTVT.

The CDR3: CASSLKWGQGSAVYEQYF. CDR3 nucleotide sequence: TGTGCCAGCAGCTTAAAATGGGGACAGGGGTCCGCGGTGTACGAGCAGTACTTC. The genes are TRBV11-2 and TRBJ2-7, with 10 positions matching TRBD1. V was pared by 2 bases and J by 4 bases, with 14 bases of the junction left unmatched. CDR1 is SGHAT, CDR2 FQNNGV, per germline. This CDR3 is built from 18 residues.

The V and J genes are TRBV4-1 and TRBJ2-6; D perhaps matches TRBD2 (6 bases). Germline CDR1 and CDR2: MGHRA and YSYEKL. Trimming pared 0 bases from V and 2 bases from J, leaving 14 bases between. CDR3 length: 18 residues. CDR3 region: CASSQDWREVAGANVLTF. CDR3 sequence (DNA): TGCGCCAGCAGCCAAGATTGGCGGGAAGTGGCTGGGGCCAACGTCCTGACTTTC.

V and J are TRBV19 and TRBJ2-1, with 7 bases matching TRBD2. The V segment lost 3 bases and the J segment 7 bases; nucleotides outside the gene matches: 12. The CDR3 extends over 16 amino acids. Germline CDR1 reads LNHDA; CDR2 reads SQIVND (reference sequence). DNA of the CDR3: TGTGCCAGTAGTATCTTTGGGGTTGGAGCGGGGAATGAGCAGTTCTTC. The encoded protein is CASSIFGVGAGNEQFF.

This clone has more than one count but fewer than ten. This chain links TRBV5-1 with TRBJ2-7; TRBD2 might be the D (6 bases). Germline V gives CDR1 SGHRS, CDR2 YFSETQ. Trimming left V 1 base short and J 7 bases short, with 15 bases between. The CDR3 extends over 14 amino acids. The CDR3 DNA reads TGCGCCAGCAGCTTGCTGGGGGGAGAGGGGGAGCAGTACTTC. Amino acids: CASSLLGGEGEQYF.

The chain has TRBV6-5 and TRBJ2-2; 13 bases are a match to TRBD2. The germline CDR1 and CDR2 sequences are MNHEY and SVGAGI. V shed 2 bases and J 8 bases; nucleotides not matched to a gene: 5. There are 16 residues in the CDR3. DNA of the CDR3: TGTGCCAGCAGTTACGGACTAGCGGGGGCCGGTGGGGAGCTGTTTTTT. It yields the protein CASSYGLAGAGGELFF.

This clone was seen a handful of times. The chain links TRBV6-6 to TRBJ1-2, with D uncertain. CDR1 MNHNY and CDR2 SVGAGI come from the germline V gene (reference sequence). This CDR3 is built from 15 residues. Trimming removed 4 bases from V and 3 bases from J, with 15 bases in between. CDR3 protein: CASSLDDSSDYGYTF. CDR3 DNA: TGTGCCAGCAGTTTGGATGACTCCAGTGACTATGGCTACACCTTC.

Regarding this clone: Other DNA sequences in this sample translate to the same CDR3. The chain combines TRBV5-1 with TRBJ2-2, with D possibly TRBD1 on 5 matching bases. CDR1 SGHRS and CDR2 YFSETQ come from the germline V gene. V was shortened by 0 bases and J by 5 bases, with 5 bases between the two germline ends. The length of the CDR3 is 13 residues. DNA for the CDR3: TGCGCCAGCAGCTTGGCAGGGACCGGGGAGCTGTTTTTT. Translated: CASSLAGTGELFF.

This rearrangement joins TRBV10-3 to TRBJ1-2, with TRBD1 matching over 7 bases. Germline CDR1 reads ENHRY; CDR2 reads SYGVKD. Unmatched junction bases numbered 6, after V lost 0 bases and J lost 8 bases. The CDR3 runs to 14 residues. The DNA of the CDR3 is TGTGCCATCAGTGAGTCGGAGGGGGCTGGGGGCTACACCTTC. It is translated as CAISESEGAGGYTF.